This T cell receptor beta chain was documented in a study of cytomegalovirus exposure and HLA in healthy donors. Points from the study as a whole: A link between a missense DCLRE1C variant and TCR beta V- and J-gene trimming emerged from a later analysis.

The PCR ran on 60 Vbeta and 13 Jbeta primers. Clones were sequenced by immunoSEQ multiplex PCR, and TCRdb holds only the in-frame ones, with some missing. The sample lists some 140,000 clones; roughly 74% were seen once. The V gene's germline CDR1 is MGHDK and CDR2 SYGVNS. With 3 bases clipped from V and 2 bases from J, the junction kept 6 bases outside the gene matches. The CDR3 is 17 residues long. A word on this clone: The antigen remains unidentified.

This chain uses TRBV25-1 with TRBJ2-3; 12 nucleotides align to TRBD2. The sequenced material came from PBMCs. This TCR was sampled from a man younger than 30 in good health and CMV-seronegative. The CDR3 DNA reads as TGTGCCAGCAGTGATTCCGGACTAGCGGGGTACACAGATACGCAGTATTTT. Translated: CASSDSGLAGYTDTQYF.